The T cell receptor (beta chain) described here comes from a study of blood T cell repertoires in COVID-19. On the study more broadly: PBMCs, B-cell-depleted T cells, or T cells were the source of the cDNA or gDNA that made up the material.

TCRdb's table, derived via immunoSEQ multiplex PCR, lists solely in-frame clones and lacks some. The sample includes 110,000 to 150,000 clones, about 89% of them seen just once. Looked up from germline, CDR1 is SGHNT and CDR2 is YYREEE (reference sequence). The CDR3 runs 17 residues. V shed 4 bases, J shed 5 bases, and the junction held 11 bases outside the gene matches. The sequence was obtained from a man in his 60s who had recovered from COVID-19. Material: PBMCs or T cells enriched from blood (not recorded which). The chain joins TRBV5-4 to TRBJ2-2, with TRBD2 matching over 10 bases. CDR3 in amino acids: CASSKGLAAPETGELFF. In DNA form, the CDR3 reads TGTGCCAGCAGCAAAGGACTAGCGGCCCCTGAGACCGGGGAGCTGTTTTTT.